This T cell receptor (beta chain) was captured in a study of T cell repertoires in cytomegalovirus infection. Study-wide background: Peptides in the study included HLA-C-restricted and HLA-B-restricted CMV epitopes. In public TCR beta signatures, there were indications of both CMV infection and matching HLA type.

TCRdb recomputed calls from the reads with MiXCR, one row per CDR3 protein. The profile covers 400,000 to 600,000 distinct CDR3 sequences, with under 55% appearing a single time and approximately 40% taken by the ten largest. The CDR3 loop spans 16 amino acids. Unmatched junction bases numbered 5, after V lost 0 bases and J lost 2 bases. Per the germline V gene, CDR1 is MNHEY and CDR2 is SVGEGT. As regards this clonotype: Antigen unknown.

This sequence joins TRBV6-2 or TRBV6-3 and TRBJ2-7; 9 nucleotides match TRBD1. The clonotype was recovered from a human donor in good health (CMV status not recorded). Some clones in this sample may be carry-over from other donors' samples. Sample: cultured PBMCs, taken from culture after CMV antigen stimulation. The CDR3 spells CASSYSRDRDPYEQYF. CDR3 coding DNA: TGTGCCAGCAGTTACTCCCGGGACAGGGATCCCTACGAGCAGTACTTC.